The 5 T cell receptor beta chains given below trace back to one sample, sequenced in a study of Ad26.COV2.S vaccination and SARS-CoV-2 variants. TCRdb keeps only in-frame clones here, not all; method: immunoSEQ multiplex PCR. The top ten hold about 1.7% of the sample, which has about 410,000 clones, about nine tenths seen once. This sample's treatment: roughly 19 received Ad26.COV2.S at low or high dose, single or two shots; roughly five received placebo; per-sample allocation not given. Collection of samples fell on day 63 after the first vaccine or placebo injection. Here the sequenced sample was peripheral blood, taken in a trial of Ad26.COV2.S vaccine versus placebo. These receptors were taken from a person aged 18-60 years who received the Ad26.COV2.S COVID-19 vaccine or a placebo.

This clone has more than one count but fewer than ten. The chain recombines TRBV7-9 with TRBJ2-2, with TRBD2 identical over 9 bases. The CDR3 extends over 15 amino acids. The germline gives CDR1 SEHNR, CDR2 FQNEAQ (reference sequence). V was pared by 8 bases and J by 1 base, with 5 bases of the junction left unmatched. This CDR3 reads CASGKAGGNTGELFF. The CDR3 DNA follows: TGTGCCAGCGGAAAAGCGGGGGGGAACACCGGGGAGCTGTTTTTT.

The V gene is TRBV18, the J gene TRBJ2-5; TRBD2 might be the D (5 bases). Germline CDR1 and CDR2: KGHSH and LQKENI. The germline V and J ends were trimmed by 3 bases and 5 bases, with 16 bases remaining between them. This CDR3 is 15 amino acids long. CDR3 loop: CASSPGSGHWETQYF. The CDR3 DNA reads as TGTGCCAGCTCACCGGGCAGCGGTCATTGGGAGACCCAGTACTTC.

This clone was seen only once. The CDR3 region is CASSIGVAGGIRTSTDTQYF. The CDR3 region has the DNA TGTGCCAGTAGTATAGGTGTAGCGGGGGGGATTAGAACTAGCACAGATACGCAGTATTTT. The rearrangement links TRBV19 to TRBJ2-3; 11 bases are shared with TRBD2. CDR3 size: 20 residues. Per the germline V gene, CDR1 is LNHDA and CDR2 is SQIVND (reference sequence). Germline trimming cut 1 base from V and 0 bases from J; bases unmatched to any gene: 12.

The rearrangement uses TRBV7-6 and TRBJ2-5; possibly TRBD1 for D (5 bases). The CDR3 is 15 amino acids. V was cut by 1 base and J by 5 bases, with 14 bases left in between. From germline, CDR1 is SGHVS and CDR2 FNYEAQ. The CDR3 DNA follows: TGTGCCAGCAGCTTAGGGCAGGGCTTCCAGGAGACCCAGTACTTC. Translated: CASSLGQGFQETQYF.

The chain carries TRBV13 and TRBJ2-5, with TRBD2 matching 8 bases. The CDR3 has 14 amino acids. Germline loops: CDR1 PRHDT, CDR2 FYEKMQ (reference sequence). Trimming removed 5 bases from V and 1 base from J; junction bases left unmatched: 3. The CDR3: CASSPTSGQETQYF. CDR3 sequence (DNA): TGTGCCAGCAGCCCAACTAGCGGCCAAGAGACCCAGTACTTC.